The present T cell receptor beta chain was sequenced within a study of human T cells and chemical hapten exposure listed by TCRdb under 2021. About the investigation overall: For sensitization, 2% DPC in acetone was applied to an approximately 2 cm by approximately 2 cm area of upper inner arm skin. Patch testing was done on the upper back using Finn chambers containing 0.01% DPC, and results were scored after 6 days according to International Contact Dermatitis Research Group standards. Throughout the approximately 25-week study period, patients were also given weekly therapeutic DPC doses on the scalp. In alopecia patients, the study followed how the peripheral blood TCR repertoire changed in vivo over primary and secondary sensitization to diphenylcyclopropenone (DPC), a hapten. Libraries were combined into a pool for sequencing, and differences in TCR yield between samples came mainly from small differences in library volumes within the pool. Patient blood was sampled pre-sensitization (week 0) and at 2, 6 and about 24 weeks after DPC sensitization. Most of the patients in the cohort were female, and the cohort covered alopecia areata with under or over 50% scalp involvement, alopecia totalis and alopecia universalis. Blood for TCR sequencing was provided by twenty-nine alopecia patients at one to four time points (pre-sensitization, 2, 6 and 24 weeks). Points the paper makes about the study in general: DPC sensitization did not change the number of TCRs with a frequency above 1 in 1000, and there was no evidence of changes in global repertoire structure. Expanded TCRs formed significantly more large CDR3 similarity clusters than pre-sensitization or healthy control sets, consistent with antigen-driven responses. After repeated subsampling, changes were observed in the strength of the expansion versus patch-test correlation and in the threshold at which the correlation became significant. The number of PT1 expanded TCRs positively correlated with patch test score, significant at thresholds 8, 16 and 32 but not 4. Because every patient had alopecia, a presumed autoimmune disease, the patients' immune response might differ from that of healthy individuals.

The library was prepared using RACE. Sequencing used a NextSeq 500. During library preparation, unique molecular identifiers were attached to individual cDNA molecules so that TCRs could be counted quantitatively and reproducibly. For every blood RNA sample, sequencing covered both the TCR alpha and TCR beta chains. On the authors' methods: A median of about 100,000 TCRs per sample was observed, with a range of about 20,000 to 750,000. The Decombinator software suite was used to annotate the V, J and CDR3 of the TCR reads. To make PS versus PT1 abundance plots, every sample was subsampled to the same number of TCRs (28,000). Expanded TCRs were defined as absent before sensitization and observed at least eight times at the 2-week time point. TCRdb trimmed the raw reads at Q25, called clones with MiXCR and kept productive beta chains. Rows are unified per CDR3 protein, each entry keeping the most common DNA and genes. The V and J calls, along with clone size, are taken from TCRdb and not from the paper's own processing. The sample records about 350,000 distinct CDR3 sequences, just under 6.5% of which are singletons. Clones ranked in the top ten supply more than 5.5% of the sample.

Remarks on this clonotype: The clone's antigen remains unknown. Base qualities are not recorded, but no much larger clone differs from it by a single base.

Reading from cysteine to phenylalanine, the CDR3 counts 15 amino acids. The sequence is cut down to CDR3 DNA, 45 bases in frame from base 1. CDR1 LGHDT and CDR2 YNNKEL were looked up in the germline V gene (reference sequence). Germline trimming amounts to 2 bases on V and 2 bases on J, with 1 as the count of junction bases outside the gene matches. The sample's time point label, in plain terms: patch test 2, 6 weeks after DPC sensitization. The sample's treatment or condition label, decoded: therapeutic diphenylcyclopropenone sensitization with weekly scalp DPC. Blood at each patch-test visit was drawn before the patch test was applied. Patients were considered eligible if aged 18 to 70, diagnosed with alopecia and deemed suitable for DPC therapy, and patients were excluded if pregnant. Total RNA was extracted from unfractionated whole blood collected in Tempus Blood RNA tubes.

In this chain, TRBV3-1 is recombined with TRBJ1-5, with TRBD1 identical over 9 junction bases. The sequences come from whole blood, collected in connection with sensitization to the hapten diphenylcyclopropenone (DPC). This sequence was found in a woman aged 18-30 years with alopecia areata. Some clones in this sample may be carry-over from other donors' samples. The CDR3 loop reads CASSQRTGGNQPQHF. The DNA sequence is given as TGTGCCAGCAGCCAACGGACAGGGGGCAATCAGCCCCAGCATTTT.